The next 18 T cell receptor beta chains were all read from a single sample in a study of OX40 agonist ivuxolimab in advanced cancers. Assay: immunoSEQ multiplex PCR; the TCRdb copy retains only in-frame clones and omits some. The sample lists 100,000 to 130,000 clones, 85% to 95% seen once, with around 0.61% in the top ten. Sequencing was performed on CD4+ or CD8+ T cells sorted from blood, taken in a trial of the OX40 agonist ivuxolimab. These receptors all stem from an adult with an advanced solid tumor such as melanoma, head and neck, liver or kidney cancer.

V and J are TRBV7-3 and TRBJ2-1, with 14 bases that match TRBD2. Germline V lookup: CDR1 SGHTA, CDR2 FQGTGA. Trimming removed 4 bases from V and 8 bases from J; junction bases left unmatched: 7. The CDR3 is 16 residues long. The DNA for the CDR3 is TGTGCCAGCAGCTCCGAGGGACTAGCGGGGGTCGATGAGCAGTTCTTC. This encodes CASSSEGLAGVDEQFF.

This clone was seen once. The CDR3 is CASSKPLVSNYGYTF. The CDR3 region has the DNA TGTGCCAGCAGCAAACCCCTCGTTAGTAACTATGGCTACACCTTC. The chain uses TRBV21-1 and TRBJ1-2. TRBV21-1 is given as a pseudogene. This CDR3 has 15 residues.

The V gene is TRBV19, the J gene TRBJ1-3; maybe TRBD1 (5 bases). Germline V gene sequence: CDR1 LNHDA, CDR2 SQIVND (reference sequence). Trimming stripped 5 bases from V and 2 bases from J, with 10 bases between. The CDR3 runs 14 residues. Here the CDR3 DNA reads TGTGCCAGTAGTCTCCTGGGACCTGGAAACACCATATATTTT. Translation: CASSLLGPGNTIYF. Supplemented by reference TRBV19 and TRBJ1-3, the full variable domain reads DGGITQSPKYLFRKEGQNVTLSCEQNLNHDAMYWYRQDPGQGLRLIYYSQIVNDFQKGDIAEGYSVSREKKESFPLTVTSAQKNPTAFYLCASSLLGPGNTIYFGEGSWLTVV.

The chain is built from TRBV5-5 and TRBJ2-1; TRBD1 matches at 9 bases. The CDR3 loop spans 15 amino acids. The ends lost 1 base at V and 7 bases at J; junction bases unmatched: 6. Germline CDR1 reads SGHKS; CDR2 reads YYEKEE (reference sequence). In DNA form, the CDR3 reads TGTGCCAGCAGCTTGACAGGGGGCGTATTAAATGAGCAGTTCTTC. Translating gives CASSLTGGVLNEQFF.

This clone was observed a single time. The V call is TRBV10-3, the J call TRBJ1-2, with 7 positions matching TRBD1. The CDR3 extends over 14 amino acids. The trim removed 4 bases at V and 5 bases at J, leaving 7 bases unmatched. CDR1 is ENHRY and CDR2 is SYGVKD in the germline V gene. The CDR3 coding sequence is TGTGCCATCAGTGGAATTACAGGGGTATATGGCTACACCTTC. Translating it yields CAISGITGVYGYTF.

The chain's CDR3 is CAISAGLSSTGELFF. In DNA, the CDR3 is TGTGCCATCAGTGCGGGACTCTCCTCTACCGGGGAGCTGTTTTTT. This chain joins TRBV10-3 and TRBJ2-2, with D possibly being TRBD2 (6 bases). The CDR3 has 15 amino acids. CDR1 and CDR2 from the germline V gene are ENHRY and SYGVKD. The V gene lost 4 bases and the J gene lost 5 bases, with 14 bases spanning the gap.

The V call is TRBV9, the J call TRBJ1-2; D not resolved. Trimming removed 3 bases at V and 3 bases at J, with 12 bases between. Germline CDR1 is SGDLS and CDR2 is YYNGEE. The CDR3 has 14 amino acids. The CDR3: CASSAAYGDYGYTF. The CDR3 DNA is TGTGCCAGCAGCGCAGCCTACGGGGACTATGGCTACACCTTC.

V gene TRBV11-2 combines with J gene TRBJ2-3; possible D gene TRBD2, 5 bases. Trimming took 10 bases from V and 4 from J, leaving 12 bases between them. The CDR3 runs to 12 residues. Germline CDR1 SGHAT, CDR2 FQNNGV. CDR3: CATRAEADTQYF. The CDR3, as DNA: TGTGCCACCCGAGCGGAGGCAGATACGCAGTATTTT.

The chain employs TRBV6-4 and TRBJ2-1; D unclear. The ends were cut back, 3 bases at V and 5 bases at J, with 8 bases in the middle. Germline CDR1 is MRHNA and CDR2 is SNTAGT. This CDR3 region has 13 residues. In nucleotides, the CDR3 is TGTGCCAGCAGTGAGGAGTTTCACAATGAGCAGTTCTTC. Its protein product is CASSEEFHNEQFF.

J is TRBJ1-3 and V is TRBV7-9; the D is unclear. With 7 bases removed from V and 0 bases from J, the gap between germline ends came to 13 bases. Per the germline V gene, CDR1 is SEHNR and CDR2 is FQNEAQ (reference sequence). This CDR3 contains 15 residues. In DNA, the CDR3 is TGTGCCAGCACCTCAATTGGGATCTCTGGAAACACCATATATTTT. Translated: CASTSIGISGNTIYF.

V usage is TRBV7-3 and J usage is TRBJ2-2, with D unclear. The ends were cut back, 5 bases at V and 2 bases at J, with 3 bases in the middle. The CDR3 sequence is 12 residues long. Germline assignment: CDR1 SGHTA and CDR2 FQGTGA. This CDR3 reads CASSENTGELFF. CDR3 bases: TGTGCCAGCAGCGAAAACACCGGGGAGCTGTTTTTT.

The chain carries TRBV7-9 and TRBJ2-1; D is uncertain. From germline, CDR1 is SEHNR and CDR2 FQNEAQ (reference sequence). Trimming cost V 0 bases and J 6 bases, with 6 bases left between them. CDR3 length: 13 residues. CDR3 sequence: CASSLAEVNEQFF. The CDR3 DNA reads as TGTGCCAGCAGCTTAGCAGAGGTCAATGAGCAGTTCTTC.

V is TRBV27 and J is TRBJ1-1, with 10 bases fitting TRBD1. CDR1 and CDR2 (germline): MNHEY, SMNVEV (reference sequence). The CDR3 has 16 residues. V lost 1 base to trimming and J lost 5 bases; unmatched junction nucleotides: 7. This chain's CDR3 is CASSLLSSDRGTEAFF. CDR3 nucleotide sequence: TGTGCCAGCAGTTTATTGTCTTCGGACAGGGGGACTGAAGCTTTCTTT.

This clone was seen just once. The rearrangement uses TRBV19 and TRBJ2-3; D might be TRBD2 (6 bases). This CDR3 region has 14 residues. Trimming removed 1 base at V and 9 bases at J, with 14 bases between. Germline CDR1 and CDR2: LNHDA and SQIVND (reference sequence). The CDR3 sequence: CASSIAGVSETQYF. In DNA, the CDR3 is TGTGCCAGTAGTATAGCGGGAGTGAGTGAGACGCAGTATTTT.

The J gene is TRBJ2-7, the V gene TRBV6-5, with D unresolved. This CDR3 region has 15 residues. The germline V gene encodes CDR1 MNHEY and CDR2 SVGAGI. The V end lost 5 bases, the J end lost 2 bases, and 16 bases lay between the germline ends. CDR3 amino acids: CASSRGFDLTYEQYF. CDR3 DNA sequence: TGTGCCAGCAGTCGTGGCTTTGATCTTACCTACGAGCAGTACTTC.

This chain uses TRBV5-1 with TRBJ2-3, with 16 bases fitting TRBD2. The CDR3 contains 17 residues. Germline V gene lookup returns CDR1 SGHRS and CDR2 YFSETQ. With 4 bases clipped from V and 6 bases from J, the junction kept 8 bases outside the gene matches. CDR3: CASSLLGTSGGADTQYF. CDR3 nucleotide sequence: TGCGCCAGCAGCCTGCTAGGGACTAGCGGGGGGGCTGATACGCAGTATTTT.

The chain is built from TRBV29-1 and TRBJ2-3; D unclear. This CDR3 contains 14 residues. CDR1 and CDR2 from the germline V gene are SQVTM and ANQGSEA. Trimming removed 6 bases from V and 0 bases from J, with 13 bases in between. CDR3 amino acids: CSVAVSTSTDTQYF. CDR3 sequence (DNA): TGCAGCGTCGCCGTGAGTACTAGCACAGATACGCAGTATTTT.

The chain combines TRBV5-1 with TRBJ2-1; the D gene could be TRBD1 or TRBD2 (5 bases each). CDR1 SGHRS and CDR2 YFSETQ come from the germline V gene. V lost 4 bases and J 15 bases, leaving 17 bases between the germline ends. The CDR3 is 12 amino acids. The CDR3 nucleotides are TGCGCCAGCAGCACGGGGCCCCATCCCCCGTTCTTC. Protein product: CASSTGPHPPFF. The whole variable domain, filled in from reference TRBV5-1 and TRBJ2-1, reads KAGVTQTPRYLIKTRGQQVTLSCSPISGHRSVSWYQQTPGQGLQFLFEYFSETQRNKGNFPGRFSGRQFSNSRSEMNVSTLELGDSALYLCASSTGPHPPFFGPGTRLTVL.